This T cell receptor (beta chain) stems from a study of blood T cell repertoires in COVID-19. Whole-study context: The origin of the acute and convalescent COVID-19 samples was the United States, Italy and Spain.

The method was immunoSEQ multiplex PCR; TCRdb's version includes in-frame clones alone and lacks a portion of them. Of some 200,000 clones listed, 87% were seen once; the top ten hold 20% to 25%. Germline CDR1 and CDR2: SNHLY and FYNNEI. This CDR3 is built from 13 residues. Trimming left V 4 bases short and J 5 bases short, with 9 bases between. The TCR comes from a man aged 55 to 70 with active or convalescent COVID-19. The chain has TRBV2 and TRBJ1-3; D not certain. Input material: peripheral blood. CDR3 region: CASSVEERNTIYF. For the CDR3, the DNA is TGTGCCAGCAGTGTAGAGGAGAGAAACACCATATATTTT.